These T cell receptor beta chains were read from a single sample in a study of metastatic and nonmetastatic thyroid tumors. TCRdb re-called clones via MiXCR from the PCR reads. This sample has a few thousand clones, with approximately 32% found just once. Input material: adjacent normal tissue. These TCRs come from a female donor with papillary thyroid cancer or a benign thyroid nodule (not recorded which). Some clones in this sample may be carry-over from other donors' samples. The CDR3 runs from the conserved cysteine through the conserved F or W. Each record gives: D gene, V gene, J gene, clone size, CDR3 DNA, CDR3 protein. A D gene is named only where the DNA matches it firmly. Part of the rows lack a size; the others show once, few, many or a class for expanded clones.

.	TRBV6-1	TRBJ2-5	few	TGTGCCAGCAGCCTCAGGGAGACCCAGTACTTC	CASSLRETQYF
.	TRBV7-9	TRBJ2-7	few	TGTGCCAGCAGCTCGGGTTCGACGCAGGGATGGGAGCAGTACTTC	CASSSGSTQGWEQYF
.	TRBV19	TRBJ1-2	few	TGTGCCAGTAGATTGACAAATCGAGGCTACACCTTC	CASRLTNRGYTF
TRBD1	TRBV2	TRBJ2-4	.	TGTGCCAGCAGTGAAAGGGCAGGGGGCTTTGTAGCAAAAAACATTCAGTACTTC	CASSERAGGFVAKNIQYF
.	TRBV11-3	TRBJ1-2	.	TGTGCCAGCAGCCAAGGTAGAGGGAACTATGGCTACACCTTC	CASSQGRGNYGYTF
TRBD1	TRBV11-1	TRBJ2-7	.	TGTGCCAGCAGCTTGGGCCTGACAGGGCAGTGTAGAGAGCAGTACTTC	CASSLGLTGQCREQYF
TRBD2	TRBV28	TRBJ2-2	.	TGTGCCAGCAGGGAGCGGGGGGGCGTCACCGGGGAGCTGTTTTTT	CASRERGGVTGELFF
.	TRBV20-1	TRBJ2-5	medium-sized	TGCAGTGCTAGGCAGTCCATACAAGAGACCCAGTACTTC	CSARQSIQETQYF
TRBD2	TRBV11-2	TRBJ2-7	.	TGTGCCAGCAGCCGATTCGGGGGGAGCTCCTACGAGCAGTACTTC	CASSRFGGSSYEQYF
.	TRBV2	TRBJ2-7	few	TGTGCCAGCAGTGTGGTCGGCCCCTACGAGCAGTACTTC	CASSVVGPYEQYF
.	TRBV2	TRBJ2-2	.	TGTGCCAGCAGGGGGTCGGGCGAGATCGGGGAGCTGTTTTTT	CASRGSGEIGELFF
.	TRBV20-1	TRBJ1-2	.	TGCAGTGCTAGGGGTAGCAACTATGGCTACACCTTC	CSARGSNYGYTF
TRBD2	TRBV5-1	TRBJ2-3	.	TGCGCCAGCAGCCCTAGCGGGGAGGGCACAGATACGCAGTATTTT	CASSPSGEGTDTQYF
TRBD1	TRBV7-6	TRBJ1-4	medium-sized	TGTGCCAGCAGCTCAGGACAGGGAGGGGAAAAACTGTTTTTT	CASSSGQGGEKLFF
TRBD1	TRBV11-2	TRBJ2-7	few	TGTGCCAGCAAACCAGGGGGCGCCGCCCCATACGAGCAGTACTTC	CASKPGGAAPYEQYF
.	TRBV6-1	TRBJ1-2	.	TGTGCCAGCGCTCAGGGCGCCTATGTCCACACCTTC	CASAQGAYVHTF
.	TRBV6-1	TRBJ1-5	many	TGTGCCAGCAGTAATGAGGGTTCAGCCCAGCCCCAGCATTTT	CASSNEGSAQPQHF
.	TRBV4-1	TRBJ2-3	.	TGCGCCAGCAGCCAAGACTGGGACAGCACAGATACGCAGTATTTT	CASSQDWDSTDTQYF
TRBD2	TRBV7-9	TRBJ2-1	medium-sized	TGTGCCAGCAGCTTGGTACTAGCGGTCTACAATGAGCAGTTCTTC	CASSLVLAVYNEQFF
TRBD2	TRBV27	TRBJ2-2	.	TGTGCCAGCAGCTTAAGCGGGGGGGCCGGGGAGCTGTTTTTT	CASSLSGGAGELFF
TRBD1	TRBV19	TRBJ2-7	.	TGTGCCAGTAGTATGCAGGGGGCCTCCTACGAGCAGTACTTC	CASSMQGASYEQYF
TRBD1	TRBV5-1	TRBJ1-2	.	TGCGCCAGCAGCTTGGAATGGACAGGGGGCAATGGCTACACCTTC	CASSLEWTGGNGYTF
.	TRBV6-6	TRBJ1-4	few	TGTGCCAGCAGTTACTTGGAGATGAATGAAAAACTGTTTTTT	CASSYLEMNEKLFF
TRBD2	TRBV20-1	TRBJ2-1	few	TGCAGTGCTAGAGATTTACTAGCGGGAGGGTCGGGGAATGAGCAGTTCTTC	CSARDLLAGGSGNEQFF
TRBD1	TRBV2	TRBJ2-2	.	TGTGCCAGCGCCACAGGGGGCAGGAACACCGGGGAGCTGTTTTTT	CASATGGRNTGELFF
.	TRBV19	TRBJ1-2	few	TGTGCCAGTAGTGCCCCGAACTATGGCTACACCTTC	CASSAPNYGYTF
.	TRBV6-5	TRBJ2-1	.	TGTGCCAGCAGTTACTCAGGGCTGGGGAATGAGCAGTTCTTC	CASSYSGLGNEQFF
TRBD1	TRBV18	TRBJ2-1	large	TGTGCCAGCTCACCGAGGGACAGGGTGAGACACAATGAGCAGTTCTTC	CASSPRDRVRHNEQFF
.	TRBV6-2/TRBV6-3	TRBJ2-3	.	TGTGCTAGCAGTTTCCAGGGGTTGGGAGATACGCAGTATTTT	CASSFQGLGDTQYF
.	TRBV6-5	TRBJ2-6	.	TGTGCCAGCAGTTACTCGCGGGGCTCCGGGGCCAACGTCCTGACTTTC	CASSYSRGSGANVLTF
.	TRBV24-1	TRBJ2-1	.	TGTGCCACCAGTGATTTGGGAGGACTATACAATGAGCAGTTCTTC	CATSDLGGLYNEQFF
.	TRBV2	TRBJ1-5	.	TGTGCCAGCAGTGACAGGGTGGGTAGCAATCAGCCCCAGCATTTT	CASSDRVGSNQPQHF
.	TRBV7-3	TRBJ1-3	.	TGTGCCAGCAGCTTATCAGGAGGGTTCGGAAACACCATATATTTT	CASSLSGGFGNTIYF
.	TRBV6-2/TRBV6-3	TRBJ2-5	.	TGTGCCAGCAGTTACAAAGAGACCCAGTACTTC	CASSYKETQYF
.	TRBV12-3/TRBV12-4	TRBJ2-2	.	TGTGTCATGGGGAATACCGGGCAGCTGTTTTTT	CVMGNTGQLFF
.	TRBV6-1	TRBJ1-3	medium-sized	TGTGCCAGCCGACAGGATGGTGCGGCAGGAAACACCATATATTTT	CASRQDGAAGNTIYF
.	TRBV12-3/TRBV12-4	TRBJ2-2	few	TGTGCCAGCAGTTTGTCCGGGGCTCGAGGGGAGCTGTTTTTT	CASSLSGARGELFF
.	TRBV12-5	TRBJ2-7	.	TGTGCTAGTGGTTTGGGCTACGAGCAGTACTTC	CASGLGYEQYF
.	TRBV9	TRBJ2-1	.	TGTGCCAGCAGCGTAGCCCAGATCAATGAGCAGTTCTTC	CASSVAQINEQFF
.	TRBV19	TRBJ2-7	.	TGTGCCAGTAGTGCGCCCTCGAGAAGGGGTGACGAGCAGTACTTC	CASSAPSRRGDEQYF
TRBD1	TRBV7-2	TRBJ2-7	.	TGTGCCAGCAGCCGCGGACAGGGGGCGGCGTACGAGCAGTACTTC	CASSRGQGAAYEQYF
.	TRBV19	TRBJ1-6	few	TGTGCCAGTAATTTTCGGGCCTTGGCTTCACCCCTCCACTTT	CASNFRALASPLHF
.	TRBV7-3	TRBJ2-1	.	TGTGCCAGCAGCCTCAAACCCACTGGGGTCAATGAGCAGTTCTTC	CASSLKPTGVNEQFF
.	TRBV5-1	TRBJ2-7	.	TGCGCCAGCAGCCCTCAGCCAGATACCTACGAGCAGTACTTC	CASSPQPDTYEQYF
TRBD1	TRBV2	TRBJ1-2	.	TGTGCCACCGATGGGACAGGGGGAGACTATGGCTACACCTTC	CATDGTGGDYGYTF
TRBD1	TRBV11-2	TRBJ2-1	.	TGTGCCAGCAGCCGCTCAGGGACAGGGGTGAATGAGCAGTTCTTC	CASSRSGTGVNEQFF
.	TRBV11-2	TRBJ2-5	.	TGTGCCAGCAGCTTGGATGCAGAGACCCAGTACTTC	CASSLDAETQYF
.	TRBV6-5	TRBJ1-6	few	TGTGCCAGCAGTTACGGGGTTTCTTATAATTCACCCCTCCACTTT	CASSYGVSYNSPLHF
.	TRBV6-2/TRBV6-3	TRBJ1-2	.	TGTGCCAGCAGGTACATTGGACTTAACTATGGCTACACCTTC	CASRYIGLNYGYTF
.	TRBV5-1	TRBJ1-1	.	TGCGCCAGCAGCCTAGTCTACCTAGCCCCCGACACTGAAGCTTTCTTT	CASSLVYLAPDTEAFF